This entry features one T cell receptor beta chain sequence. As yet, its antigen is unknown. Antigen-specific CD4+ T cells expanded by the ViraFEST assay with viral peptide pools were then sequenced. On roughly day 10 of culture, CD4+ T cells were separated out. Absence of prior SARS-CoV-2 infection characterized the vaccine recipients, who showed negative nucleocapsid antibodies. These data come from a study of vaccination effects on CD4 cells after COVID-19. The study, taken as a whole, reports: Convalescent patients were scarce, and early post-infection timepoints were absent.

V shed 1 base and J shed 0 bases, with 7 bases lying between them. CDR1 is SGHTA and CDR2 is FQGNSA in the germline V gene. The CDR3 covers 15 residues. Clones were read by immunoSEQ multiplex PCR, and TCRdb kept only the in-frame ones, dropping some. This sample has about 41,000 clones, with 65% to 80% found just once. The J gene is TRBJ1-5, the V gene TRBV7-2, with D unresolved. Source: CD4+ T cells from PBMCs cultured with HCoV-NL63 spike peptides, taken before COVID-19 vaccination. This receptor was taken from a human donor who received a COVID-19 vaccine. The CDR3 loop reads CASSLVGDSNQPQHF. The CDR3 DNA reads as TGTGCCAGCAGCTTAGTGGGTGATAGCAATCAGCCCCAGCATTTT.